The following is a TCR beta chain sequence with its context. Its target is not known. V lost 6 bases and J 6 bases, leaving 27 bases between the germline ends. The CDR3 runs to 17 residues. Germline assignment: CDR1 SGDLS and CDR2 YYNGEE. PCR primers comprised 60 Vbeta and 13 Jbeta primers. Assay: immunoSEQ multiplex PCR; the TCRdb copy retains only in-frame clones and omits some. The data contain some 130,000 clones, approximately 78% of them seen just once; the ten biggest clones take up 1.5%. The sample originates from a study of cytomegalovirus exposure and HLA in healthy donors. General study findings and limits: Previously analyzed data showed that most TCR beta V segments were productive at a frequency of about 90% or about 30%. It was only CMV serostatus that was available as immune exposure information. Cytomegalovirus association was assigned to around 150 TCR beta chains. According to a later analysis, donors in an Asian-associated ancestry cluster reportedly had fewer N-insertions than the approximately 720-donor mean.

Sample: PBMCs. The chain joins TRBV9 to TRBJ1-2; no clear D gene. This TCR was recovered from a female donor in good health and CMV-seronegative. Here the CDR3 reads CASISDSTTRGSNGYTF. CDR3 in DNA: TGTGCCAGCATCTCTGATTCCACCACAAGAGGATCGAATGGCTACACCTTC.